The source of this T cell receptor (beta chain) is a study of cytomegalovirus exposure and HLA in healthy donors. Looking at the study overall: Earlier, some 170 million T cells were analyzed, and about 100 million unique TCR beta sequences were found among them. Study-level results: A later analysis, which compared TCR beta chains of equal frequency, found the HLA-associated ones more clonally expanded.

The primer mix had 60 Vbeta and 13 Jbeta primers. The data were produced by immunoSEQ multiplex PCR, yet TCRdb's version contains in-frame clones alone and is incomplete. This table has about 120,000 clones, over 65% appearing once. Healthy bone marrow donors made up the donors. Unrecorded immune exposure was likely among donors, who were nominally healthy when sampled. The CDR3 sequence is 12 residues long. CDR1 and CDR2 from the germline V gene are PRHDT and FYEKMQ (reference sequence). Trimming pared 4 bases from V and 8 bases from J, leaving 11 bases between. This clone was seen once. Its matching antigen is unknown.

The chain employs TRBV13 and TRBJ1-2; weak D call: TRBD1 (6 bases). Input material: PBMCs. The TCR comes from a young woman in good health and CMV-seronegative. Written as DNA, the CDR3 is TGTGCCAGCAGCTGGGCAGGGGAGGGCTACACCTTC. Its protein product is CASSWAGEGYTF.